The text below deals with one T cell receptor beta chain. The antigen is undetermined. The CDR3 consists of 21 residues. CDR1 LGHNT and CDR2 FRNRAP come from the germline V gene. V was pared by 2 bases and J by 5 bases, with 22 bases of the junction left unmatched. PCR employed 60 Vbeta and 13 Jbeta primers. Here immunoSEQ multiplex PCR was the method, and the copy in TCRdb shows in-frame clones only, minus some. The sample contains some 170,000 clones, roughly 80% of which appear only once. This sample was included in a study of cytomegalovirus exposure and HLA in healthy donors. General observations from the study: Segments of the TCR beta V type were, in most cases, productive about 87% or about 30% of the time in an earlier analysis. Sequencing artifact likely explains a cluster of highly shared sequence variants. Altogether, some 160 TCR beta chains were recorded as cytomegalovirus-associated. As a later analysis showed, a missense DCLRE1C variant was linked to trimming of TCR beta V- and J-genes.

The sequencing sample was made of PBMCs. The sequence derives from a woman in her thirties in good health and CMV-seropositive. The chain is built from TRBV12-5 and TRBJ2-3; 10 bases fit TRBD2. CDR3 sequence: CASGLPPALAGAPTLRDTQYF. The CDR3 DNA is TGTGCTAGTGGTTTGCCACCGGCGCTAGCGGGGGCGCCGACCCTCAGAGATACGCAGTATTTT.